This T cell receptor beta chain was retrieved from a study of blood T cells in healthy people across ages. Trimming removed 0 bases from V and 10 bases from J, with 12 bases in between. The CDR3 covers 13 residues. The V gene's germline CDR1 is MGHRA and CDR2 YSYEKL. The authors ran a second PCR of 7 to 11 cycles using a sample-barcoded 5' primer and a J-beta primer mix. The template-switch adaptor was a 5' adaptor with 12 random nucleotides. It tagged each cDNA molecule. TCRdb ran MiXCR on the 5' RACE reads and lists one entry per CDR3 protein. The data contain roughly 1,500,000 distinct CDR3 sequences, 40% to 50% of them singletons.

Sequencing was done on a sample of blood. The clonotype originates from a woman under 30 in good health. This chain links TRBV4-1 with TRBJ1-1; unclear D gene. CDR3 bases: TGCGCCAGCAGCCAAGATGCTCAAGCTGGAGCTTTCTTT. Amino acids: CASSQDAQAGAFF.